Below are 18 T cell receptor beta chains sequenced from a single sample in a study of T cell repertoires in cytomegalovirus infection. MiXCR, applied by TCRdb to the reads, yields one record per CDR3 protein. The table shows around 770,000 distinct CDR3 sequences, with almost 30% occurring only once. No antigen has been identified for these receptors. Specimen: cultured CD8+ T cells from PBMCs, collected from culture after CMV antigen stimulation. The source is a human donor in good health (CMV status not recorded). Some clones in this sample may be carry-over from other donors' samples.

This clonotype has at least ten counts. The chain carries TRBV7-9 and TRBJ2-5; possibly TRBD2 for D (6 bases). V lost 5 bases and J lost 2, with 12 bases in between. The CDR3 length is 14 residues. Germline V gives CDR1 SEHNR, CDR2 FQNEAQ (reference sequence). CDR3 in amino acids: CASSTSGGQETQYF. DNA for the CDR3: TGTGCCAGCAGCACGTCCGGGGGACAAGAGACCCAGTACTTC.

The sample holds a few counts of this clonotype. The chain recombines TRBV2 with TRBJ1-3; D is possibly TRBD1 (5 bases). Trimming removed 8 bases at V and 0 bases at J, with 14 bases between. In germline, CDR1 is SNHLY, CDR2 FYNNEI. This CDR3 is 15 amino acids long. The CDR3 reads CASPRDADSGNTIYF. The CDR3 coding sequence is TGTGCCAGCCCCAGGGACGCTGACTCTGGAAACACCATATATTTT.

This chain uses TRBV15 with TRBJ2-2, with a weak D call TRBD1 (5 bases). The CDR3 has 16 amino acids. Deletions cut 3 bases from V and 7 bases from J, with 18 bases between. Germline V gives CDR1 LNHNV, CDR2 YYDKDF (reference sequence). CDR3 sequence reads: CATSRGRELLLGELFF. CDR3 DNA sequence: TGTGCCACCAGCAGGGGCAGGGAACTTCTACTCGGGGAGCTGTTTTTT.

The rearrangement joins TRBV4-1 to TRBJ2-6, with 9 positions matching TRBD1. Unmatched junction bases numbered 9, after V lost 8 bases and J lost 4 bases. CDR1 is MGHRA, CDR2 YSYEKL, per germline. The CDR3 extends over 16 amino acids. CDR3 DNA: TGCGCCAGCTACGGGACAGGGCCCTGGGGGGCCAACGTCCTGACTTTC. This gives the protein CASYGTGPWGANVLTF.

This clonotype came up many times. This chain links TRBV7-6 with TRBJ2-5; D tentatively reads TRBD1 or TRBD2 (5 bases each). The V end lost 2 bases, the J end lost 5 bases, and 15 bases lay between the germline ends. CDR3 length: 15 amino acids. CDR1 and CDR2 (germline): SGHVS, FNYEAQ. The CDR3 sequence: CASSLSGTMGETQYF. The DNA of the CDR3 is TGTGCCAGCAGCTTATCCGGGACGATGGGGGAGACCCAGTACTTC. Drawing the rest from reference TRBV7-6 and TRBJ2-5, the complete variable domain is GAGVSQSPRYKVTKRGQDVALRCDPISGHVSLYWYRQALGQGPEFLTYFNYEAQQDKSGLPNDRFSAERPEGSISTLTIQRTEQRDSAMYRCASSLSGTMGETQYFGPGTRLLVL.

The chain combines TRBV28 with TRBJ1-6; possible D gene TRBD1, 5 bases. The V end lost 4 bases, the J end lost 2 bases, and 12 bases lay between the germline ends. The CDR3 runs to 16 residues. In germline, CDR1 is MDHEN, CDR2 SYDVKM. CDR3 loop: CASSSRGGTYNSPLHF. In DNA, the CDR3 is TGTGCCAGCAGTTCAAGGGGAGGAACCTATAATTCACCCCTCCACTTT.

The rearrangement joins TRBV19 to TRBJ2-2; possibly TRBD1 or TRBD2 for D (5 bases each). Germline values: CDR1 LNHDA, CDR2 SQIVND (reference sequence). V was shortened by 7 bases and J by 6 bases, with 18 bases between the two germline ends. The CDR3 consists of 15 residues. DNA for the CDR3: TGTGCCAGTACCTCCCTAGGGACCGGGTCCGGGGAGCTGTTTTTT. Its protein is CASTSLGTGSGELFF.

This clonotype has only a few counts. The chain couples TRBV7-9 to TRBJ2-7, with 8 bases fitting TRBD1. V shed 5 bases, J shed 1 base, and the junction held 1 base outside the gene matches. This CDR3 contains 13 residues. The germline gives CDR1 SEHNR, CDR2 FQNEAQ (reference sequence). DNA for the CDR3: TGTGCCAGCAGCCACAGGGGGTCCTACGAGCAGTACGTC. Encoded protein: CASSHRGSYEQYV.

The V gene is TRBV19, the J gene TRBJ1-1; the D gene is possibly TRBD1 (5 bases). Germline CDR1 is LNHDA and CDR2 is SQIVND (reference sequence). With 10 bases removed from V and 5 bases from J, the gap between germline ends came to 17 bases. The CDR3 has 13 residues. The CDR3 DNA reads TGTGCCACCGCTCCCGGGGGTGGGACTGAAGCTTTCTTT. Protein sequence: CATAPGGGTEAFF.

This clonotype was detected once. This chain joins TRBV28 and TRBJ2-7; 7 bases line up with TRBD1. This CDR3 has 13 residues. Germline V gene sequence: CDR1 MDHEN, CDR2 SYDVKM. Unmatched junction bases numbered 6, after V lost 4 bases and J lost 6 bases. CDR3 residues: CASSSLGQLEQYV. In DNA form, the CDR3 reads TGTGCCAGCAGTTCCTTGGGACAGCTCGAGCAGTACGTC.

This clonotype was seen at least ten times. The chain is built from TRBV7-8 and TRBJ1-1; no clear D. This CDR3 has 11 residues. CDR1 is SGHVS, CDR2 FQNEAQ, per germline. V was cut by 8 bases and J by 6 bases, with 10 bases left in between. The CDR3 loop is CASHRGPEAFF. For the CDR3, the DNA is TGTGCCAGCCATCGAGGTCCTGAAGCTTTCTTT.

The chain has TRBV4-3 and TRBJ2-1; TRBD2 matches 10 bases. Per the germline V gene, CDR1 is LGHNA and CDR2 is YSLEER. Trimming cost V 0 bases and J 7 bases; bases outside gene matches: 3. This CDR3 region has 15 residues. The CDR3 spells CASSQESGGANEQFF. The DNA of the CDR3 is TGCGCCAGCAGCCAAGAGAGCGGGGGGGCGAATGAGCAGTTCTTC.

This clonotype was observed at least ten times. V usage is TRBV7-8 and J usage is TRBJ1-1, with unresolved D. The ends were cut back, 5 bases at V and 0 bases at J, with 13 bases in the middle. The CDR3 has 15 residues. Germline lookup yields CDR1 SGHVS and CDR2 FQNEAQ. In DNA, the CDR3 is TGTGCCAGCAGCCTCAATGGAGGCCTGAACACTGAAGCTTTCTTT. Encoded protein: CASSLNGGLNTEAFF.

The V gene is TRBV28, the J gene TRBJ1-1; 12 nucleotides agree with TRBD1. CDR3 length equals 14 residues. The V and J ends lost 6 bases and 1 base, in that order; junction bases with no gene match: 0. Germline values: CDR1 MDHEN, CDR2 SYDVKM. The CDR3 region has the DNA TGTGCCAGCAGGGGACAGGGGGCGAACACTGAAGCTTTCTTT. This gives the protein CASRGQGANTEAFF. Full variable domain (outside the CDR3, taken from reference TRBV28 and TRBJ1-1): DVKVTQSSRYLVKRTGEKVFLECVQDMDHENMFWYRQDPGLGLRLIYFSYDVKMKEKGDIPEGYSVSREKKERFSLILESASTNQTSMYLCASRGQGANTEAFFGQGTRLTVV.

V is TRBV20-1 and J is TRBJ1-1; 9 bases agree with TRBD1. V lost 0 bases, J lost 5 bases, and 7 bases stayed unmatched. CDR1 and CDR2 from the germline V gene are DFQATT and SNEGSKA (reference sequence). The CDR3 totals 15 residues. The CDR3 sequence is CSAREETGGLTEAFF. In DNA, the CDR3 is TGCAGTGCTAGAGAGGAGACAGGGGGGTTGACTGAAGCTTTCTTT.

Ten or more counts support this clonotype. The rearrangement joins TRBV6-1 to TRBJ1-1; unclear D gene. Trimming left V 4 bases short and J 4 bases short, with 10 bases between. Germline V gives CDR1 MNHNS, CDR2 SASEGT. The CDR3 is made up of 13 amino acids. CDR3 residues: CASSGDPTTEAFF. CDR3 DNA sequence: TGTGCCAGCAGTGGAGACCCAACCACTGAAGCTTTCTTT.

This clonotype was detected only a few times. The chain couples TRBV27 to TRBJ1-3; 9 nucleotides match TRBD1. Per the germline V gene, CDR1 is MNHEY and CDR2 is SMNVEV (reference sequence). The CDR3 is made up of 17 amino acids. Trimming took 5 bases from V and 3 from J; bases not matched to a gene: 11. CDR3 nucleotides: TGTGCCAGCAGTCCCGGACAGGGGATCTCTTATGGAAACACCATATATTTT. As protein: CASSPGQGISYGNTIYF.

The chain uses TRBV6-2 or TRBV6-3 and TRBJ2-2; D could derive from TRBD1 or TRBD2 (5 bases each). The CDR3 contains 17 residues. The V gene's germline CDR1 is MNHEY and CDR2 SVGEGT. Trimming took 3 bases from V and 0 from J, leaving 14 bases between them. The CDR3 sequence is CASSYWTWGTNTGELFF. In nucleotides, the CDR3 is TGTGCCAGCAGTTATTGGACCTGGGGGACGAACACCGGGGAGCTGTTTTTT.